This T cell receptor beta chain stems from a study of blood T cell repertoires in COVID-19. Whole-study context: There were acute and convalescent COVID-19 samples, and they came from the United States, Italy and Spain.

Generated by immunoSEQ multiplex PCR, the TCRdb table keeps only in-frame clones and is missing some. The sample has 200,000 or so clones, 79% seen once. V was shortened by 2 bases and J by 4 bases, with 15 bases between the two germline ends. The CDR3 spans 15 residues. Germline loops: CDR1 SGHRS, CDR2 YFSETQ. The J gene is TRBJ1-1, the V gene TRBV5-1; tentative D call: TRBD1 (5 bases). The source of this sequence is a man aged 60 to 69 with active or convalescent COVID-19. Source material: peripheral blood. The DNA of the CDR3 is TGCGCCAGCAGCTTACCTGGGACCGGGGGCACTGAAGCTTTCTTT. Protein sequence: CASSLPGTGGTEAFF.